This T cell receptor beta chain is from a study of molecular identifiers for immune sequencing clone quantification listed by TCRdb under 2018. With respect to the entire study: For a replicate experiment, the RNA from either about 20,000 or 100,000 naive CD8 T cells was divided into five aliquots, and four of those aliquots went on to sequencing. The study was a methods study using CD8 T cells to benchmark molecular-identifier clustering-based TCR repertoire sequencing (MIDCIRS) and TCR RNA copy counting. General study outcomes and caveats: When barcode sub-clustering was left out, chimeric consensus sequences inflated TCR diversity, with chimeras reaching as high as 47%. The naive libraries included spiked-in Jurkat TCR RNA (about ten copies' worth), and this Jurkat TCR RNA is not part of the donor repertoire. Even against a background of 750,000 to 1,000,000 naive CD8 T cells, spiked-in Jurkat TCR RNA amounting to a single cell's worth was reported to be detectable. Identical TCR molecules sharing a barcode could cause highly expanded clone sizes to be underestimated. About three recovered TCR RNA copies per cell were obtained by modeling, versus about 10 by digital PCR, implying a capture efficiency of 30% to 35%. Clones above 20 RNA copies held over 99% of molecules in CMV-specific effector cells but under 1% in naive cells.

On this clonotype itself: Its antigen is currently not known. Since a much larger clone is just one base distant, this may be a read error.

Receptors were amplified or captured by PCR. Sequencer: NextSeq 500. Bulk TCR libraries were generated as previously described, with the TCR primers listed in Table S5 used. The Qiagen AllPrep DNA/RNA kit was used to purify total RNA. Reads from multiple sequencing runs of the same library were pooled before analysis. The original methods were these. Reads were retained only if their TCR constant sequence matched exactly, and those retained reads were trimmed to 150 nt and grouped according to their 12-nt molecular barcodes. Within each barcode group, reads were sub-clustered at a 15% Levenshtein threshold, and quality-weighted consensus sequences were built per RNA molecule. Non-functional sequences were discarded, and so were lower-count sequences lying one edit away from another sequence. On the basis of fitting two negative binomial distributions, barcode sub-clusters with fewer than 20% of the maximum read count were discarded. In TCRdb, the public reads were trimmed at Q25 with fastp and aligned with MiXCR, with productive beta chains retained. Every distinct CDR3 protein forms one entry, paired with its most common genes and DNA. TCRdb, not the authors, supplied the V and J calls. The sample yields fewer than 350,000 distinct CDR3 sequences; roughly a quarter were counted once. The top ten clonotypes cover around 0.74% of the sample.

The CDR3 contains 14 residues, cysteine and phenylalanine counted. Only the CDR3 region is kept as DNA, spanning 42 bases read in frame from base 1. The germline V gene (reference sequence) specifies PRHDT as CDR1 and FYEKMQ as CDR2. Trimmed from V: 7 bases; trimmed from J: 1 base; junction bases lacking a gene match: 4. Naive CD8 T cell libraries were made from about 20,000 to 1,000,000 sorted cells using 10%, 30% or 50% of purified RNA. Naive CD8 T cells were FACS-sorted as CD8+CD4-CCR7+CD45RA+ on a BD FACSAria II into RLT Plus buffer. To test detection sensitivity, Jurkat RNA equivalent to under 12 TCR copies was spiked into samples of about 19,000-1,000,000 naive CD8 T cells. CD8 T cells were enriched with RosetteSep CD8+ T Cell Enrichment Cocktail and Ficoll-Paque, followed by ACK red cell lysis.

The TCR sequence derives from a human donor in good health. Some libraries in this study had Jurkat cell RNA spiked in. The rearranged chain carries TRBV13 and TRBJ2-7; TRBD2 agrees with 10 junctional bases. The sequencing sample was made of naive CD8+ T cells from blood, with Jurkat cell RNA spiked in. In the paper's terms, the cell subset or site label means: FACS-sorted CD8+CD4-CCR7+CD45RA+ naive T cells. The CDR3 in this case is CASTPGLASYEQYF. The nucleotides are TGTGCCAGCACTCCGGGACTAGCGTCCTACGAGCAGTACTTC. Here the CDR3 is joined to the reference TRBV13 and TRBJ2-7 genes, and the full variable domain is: AAGVIQSPRHLIKEKRETATLKCYPIPRHDTVYWYQQGPGQDPQFLISFYEKMQSDKGSIPDRFSAQQFSDYHSELNMSSLELGDSALYFCASTPGLASYEQYFGPGTRLTVT.